This T cell receptor (beta chain) was profiled in a study of T-cell reconstitution after alpha-beta-depleted transplantation in children. The study, taken as a whole, reports: Reportedly, only several hundred clones from non-depleted graft cells drove alpha-beta T-cell counts at about two months.

Concerning this clonotype itself: The antigen is not known.

Unique molecular identifiers featured in how the TCRbeta library was prepared. TCRdb redid the calling of the PCR reads with MiXCR, one entry per CDR3 protein. This sample carries some 120,000 distinct CDR3 sequences, under 25% of them seen once, and the ten largest clones take about 10%. Sample: PBMCs, mostly from graft donor cells, taken 180 days after TCRalphabeta/CD19-depleted stem cell transplant. The clonotype originates from a male patient aged 2 to 10 who had a stem cell transplant for chronic granulomatous disease, so the T cells may come from the graft donor.

The CDR3 nucleotides are TGTGCCAGCAGTTTCGGAGGGGCCCGGATCGAGCAGTACTTC. Its protein product is CASSFGGARIEQYF. This chain uses TRBV28 with TRBJ2-7, with a tentative D call TRBD2 (6 bases). Germline V gives CDR1 MDHEN, CDR2 SYDVKM. The CDR3 is 14 residues long. V was shortened by 3 bases and J by 6 bases, with 15 bases between the two germline ends.